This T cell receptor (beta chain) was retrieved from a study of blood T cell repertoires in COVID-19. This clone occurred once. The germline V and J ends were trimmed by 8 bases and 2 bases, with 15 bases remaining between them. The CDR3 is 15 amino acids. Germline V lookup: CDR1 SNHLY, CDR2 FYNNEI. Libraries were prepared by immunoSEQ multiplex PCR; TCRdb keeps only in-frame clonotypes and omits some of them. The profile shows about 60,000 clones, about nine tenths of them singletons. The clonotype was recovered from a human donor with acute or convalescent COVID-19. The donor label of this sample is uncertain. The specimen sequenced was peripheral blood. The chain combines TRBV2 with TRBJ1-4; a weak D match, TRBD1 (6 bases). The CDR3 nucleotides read TGTGCCAGCGAAACAGGGTTTGGTACTAATGAAAAACTGTTTTTT. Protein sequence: CASETGFGTNEKLFF.